What follows is one T cell receptor beta chain and its context. The source of the sample is a study of cytomegalovirus exposure and HLA in healthy donors. Amplification used 60 Vbeta primers and 13 Jbeta primers. Method: immunoSEQ multiplex PCR; TCRdb's copy keeps in-frame clones and lacks some. The top ten clones hold just over 3% of a sample with about 150,000 clones, roughly 80% of them seen once. The CDR3 covers 14 residues. V was trimmed by 3 bases and J by 3 bases, leaving 12 bases between them. Germline CDR1 is MDHEN and CDR2 is SYDVKM. Sequenced material: PBMCs. The receptor was derived from a woman aged 40 to 50 in good health and CMV-seronegative. This chain joins TRBV28 and TRBJ2-7; the D gene is possibly TRBD2 (5 bases). The CDR3 sequence is CASSFGLPLYEQYF. The CDR3 nucleotides are TGTGCCAGCAGTTTCGGACTCCCGCTCTACGAGCAGTACTTC.